The clone carrying this T cell receptor (beta chain) was detected a few times. Its antigen is unidentified. This sample is drawn from a study of blood T cells in healthy people across ages. Next came a second PCR, run for roughly 6 to 11 cycles, which used a sample-barcoded 5' primer along with a J-beta primer mix. All samples yielded 2.5 million or more CDR3-containing paired-end reads. MiXCR, run by TCRdb on the 5' RACE reads, gives a single entry per CDR3 protein. The data hold some 710,000 distinct CDR3 sequences, with about 47% observed a single time. Study results and limitations: Fewer expanded clones and more diversity marked long-lived versus aged donors. Estimated diversity across one million T cells was deemed an underestimate. Higher naive T cell percentage went strongly together with higher TCR beta diversity.

The clonotype was recovered from an elderly man in good health. Source material: blood.

The CDR3 sequence is CSYLNEKLFF. CDR3 coding DNA: TGCAGTTACCTAAATGAAAAACTGTTTTTT. The genes are TRBV20-1 and TRBJ1-4; D is unresolved. Trimming stripped 8 bases from V and 5 bases from J, with 6 bases between. The length of the CDR3 is 10 residues. The V gene's germline CDR1 is DFQATT and CDR2 SNEGSKA (reference sequence).